Following are 14 T cell receptor beta chains from one sample sequenced in a study of lymphopenia after photon versus proton radiotherapy. Repertoires were generated with immunoSEQ multiplex PCR, while TCRdb's copy carries only in-frame clones and drops some. The sample consists of 65,000 to 90,000 clones, roughly 90% of them appearing once. The source material was peripheral blood, sampled from a patient treated with photon-based radiotherapy. The receptors here all came from a woman in her thirties or forties with cholangiocarcinoma.

The chain combines TRBV2 with TRBJ2-7; 7 nucleotides line up with TRBD1. Trimming at V came to 7 bases and at J to 4 bases, leaving 10 bases not matched to a gene. Germline V gives CDR1 SNHLY, CDR2 FYNNEI. The CDR3 contains 14 residues. The CDR3 DNA sequence: TGTGCCAGCACGGGACAGAGAACTTCATACGAGCAGTACTTC. It translates to CASTGQRTSYEQYF.

The chain uses TRBV9 and TRBJ2-3; tentatively, D is TRBD1 or TRBD2 (6 bases each). The CDR3 runs to 14 residues. Germline V lookup: CDR1 SGDLS, CDR2 YYNGEE. V was shortened by 7 bases and J by 6 bases, with 18 bases between the two germline ends. The CDR3: CASGEGGRSDTQYF. As DNA, the CDR3 is TGTGCCAGCGGAGAGGGGGGTCGGAGCGATACGCAGTATTTT.

The gene calls are TRBV5-1 and TRBJ2-5; weak D call: TRBD2 (5 bases). The tail of the sequence fits TRBJ2-7 better, so the J call may be wrong. Germline assignment: CDR1 SGHRS and CDR2 YFSETQ. The CDR3 sequence is 13 residues long. CDR3 DNA: TGCGCCAGCAGCTTTCAAGCGGACTACGAGCAGTACTTC. It translates to CASSFQADYEQYF.

The CDR3 DNA follows: TGTGCCAGTAGGGACAGGGGGGAGAACACTGAAGCTTTCTTT. As protein: CASRDRGENTEAFF. The chain employs TRBV19 and TRBJ1-1, with TRBD1 identical over 10 bases. V lost 6 bases, J lost 1 base, and 2 bases stayed unmatched. Per germline, CDR1 LNHDA and CDR2 SQIVND (reference sequence). This CDR3 spans 14 amino acids.

This chain uses TRBV9 with TRBJ2-2; the D gene could be TRBD1 or TRBD2 (5 bases each). Germline CDR1 reads SGDLS; CDR2 reads YYNGEE. The germline V and J ends were trimmed by 4 bases and 4 bases, with 14 bases remaining between them. The CDR3 length is 15 residues. CDR3 sequence reads: CASSFQGVGTGELFF. The CDR3 DNA reads as TGTGCCAGCAGCTTTCAGGGAGTGGGCACCGGGGAGCTGTTTTTT.

The chain's CDR3 is CASSMGTGLAYEQYF. The CDR3 bases are TGTGCCAGTAGTATGGGGACAGGACTAGCCTACGAGCAGTACTTC. This chain uses TRBV19 with TRBJ2-7; D perhaps matches TRBD1 (8 bases). V lost 3 bases and J 2 bases, leaving 14 bases between the germline ends. This CDR3 has 15 amino acids. CDR1 is LNHDA and CDR2 is SQIVND in the germline V gene (reference sequence).

The rearrangement joins TRBV6-4 to TRBJ1-3; 11 bases fit TRBD1. The CDR3 has 15 amino acids. V dropped 6 bases and J dropped 4; count of bases not matched to a gene: 5. Germline values: CDR1 MRHNA, CDR2 SNTAGT. Here the CDR3 reads CASSPGTGGGNTIYF. CDR3 bases: TGTGCCAGCAGCCCCGGGACAGGGGGAGGAAACACCATATATTTT.

This CDR3 reads CATSRGGLRDRAYEQYF. CDR3 bases: TGTGCCACCAGCAGGGGAGGTTTACGGGACAGGGCCTACGAGCAGTACTTC. The chain couples TRBV15 to TRBJ2-7; TRBD1 matches 9 bases. With V trimmed by 3 bases and J by 2 bases, 11 bases remained unmatched. The CDR3 extends over 17 amino acids. The germline gives CDR1 LNHNV, CDR2 YYDKDF (reference sequence).

V usage is TRBV6-1 and J usage is TRBJ1-1; D is uncertain. CDR3 size: 14 residues. Germline loops: CDR1 MNHNS, CDR2 SASEGT. V lost 2 bases, J lost 2 bases, and 9 bases lay in between. The CDR3 sequence is CASSEPGRNTEAFF. CDR3 coding DNA: TGTGCCAGCAGTGAACCCGGCAGAAACACTGAAGCTTTCTTT.

V gene TRBV7-9 combines with J gene TRBJ2-5; D is unresolved. Per germline, CDR1 SEHNR and CDR2 FQNEAQ (reference sequence). The CDR3 is 14 amino acids. Trimming took off 1 base at V and 3 bases at J, with 9 bases between the two ends. The CDR3 nucleotides read TGTGCCAGCAGCTTAGTTGATAGCAAAGAGACCCAGTACTTC. Translating gives CASSLVDSKETQYF.

The V call is TRBV30, the J call TRBJ1-1; D is uncertain. Trimming pared 4 bases from V and 1 base from J, leaving 10 bases between. This CDR3 spans 13 amino acids. Germline V gene lookup returns CDR1 GTSNPN and CDR2 SVGIG (reference sequence). The CDR3 DNA is TGTGCCTGGATTTTGGAACGGAACACTGAAGCTTTCTTT. It specifies CAWILERNTEAFF.

The CDR3 sequence is CASSVEGRPNTEAFF. As DNA, the CDR3 is TGTGCCAGCAGCGTAGAAGGCAGGCCCAACACTGAAGCTTTCTTT. J is TRBJ1-1 and V is TRBV9, with D unclear. CDR3 size: 15 residues. The germline CDR1 and CDR2 sequences are SGDLS and YYNGEE. V dropped 0 bases and J dropped 2 bases, with 11 bases sitting between them.

This chain joins TRBV5-4 and TRBJ1-2; 11 nucleotides agree with TRBD1. The CDR3 extends over 15 amino acids. V shed 0 bases, J shed 3 bases, and the junction held 1 base outside the gene matches. From germline, CDR1 is SGHNT and CDR2 YYREEE (reference sequence). In nucleotides, the CDR3 is TGTGCCAGCAGCTTGGGGGGACAGGGGGACTATGGCTACACCTTC. This gives the protein CASSLGGQGDYGYTF.

The V call is TRBV2, the J call TRBJ2-2; 7 bases agree with TRBD1. CDR1 is SNHLY, CDR2 FYNNEI, per germline. CDR3 length: 13 amino acids. J was trimmed by 5 bases and V by 8 bases; bases with no gene match: 5. CDR3 loop: CASGDRRTGELFF. The CDR3 DNA reads TGTGCCAGCGGGGACAGAAGAACCGGGGAGCTGTTTTTT.